A single sample is the source of the 11 T cell receptor beta chains below, sequenced in a study of OX40 agonist ivuxolimab in advanced cancers. Profiling relied on immunoSEQ multiplex PCR, and the TCRdb table lists in-frame clones only, not all of them. The sample includes 60,000 or so clones, roughly 84% of them seen just once. The sample in question was CD4+ or CD8+ T cells sorted from blood, obtained in a trial of the OX40 agonist ivuxolimab. The receptors stem from an adult with an advanced solid tumor such as melanoma, head and neck, liver or kidney cancer.

This clone was picked up a small number of times. The chain employs TRBV19 and TRBJ2-7; D possibly corresponds to TRBD2 (5 bases). The CDR3 loop spans 15 amino acids. V shed 1 base and J shed 1 base, with 11 bases lying between them. CDR1 LNHDA and CDR2 SQIVND come from the germline V gene (reference sequence). CDR3 in DNA: TGTGCCAGTAGTATAGGCGGGTTCCGATCCTACGAGCAGTACTTC. It is translated as CASSIGGFRSYEQYF.

The gene calls are TRBV15 and TRBJ1-2; TRBD1 agrees at 9 bases. The germline gives CDR1 LNHNV, CDR2 YYDKDF (reference sequence). This CDR3 spans 14 amino acids. The trim removed 1 base at V and 9 bases at J, leaving 6 bases unmatched. The CDR3 here is CATSRGGQGNSYTF. In nucleotides, the CDR3 is TGTGCCACCAGCAGAGGGGGACAGGGAAACAGCTACACCTTC.

The chain couples TRBV19 to TRBJ2-1; no definite D call. CDR3 length: 13 residues. CDR1 LNHDA and CDR2 SQIVND come from the germline V gene (reference sequence). Trimming took off 7 bases at V and 2 bases at J, with 9 bases between the two ends. CDR3: CASNDGPYNEQFF. The CDR3, as DNA: TGTGCCAGTAACGACGGACCCTACAATGAGCAGTTCTTC.

This chain joins TRBV28 and TRBJ2-1; 8 bases fit TRBD2. CDR3 length: 16 amino acids. Germline CDR1 reads MDHEN; CDR2 reads SYDVKM. Trimming cost V 3 bases and J 5 bases; bases outside gene matches: 9. CDR3 in DNA: TGTGCCAGCAGTTTCCCTGGAGCGGGAGCGGACAATGAGCAGTTCTTC. Translation gives CASSFPGAGADNEQFF.

This clone was detected only a few times. The genes are TRBV15 and TRBJ2-5; 11 bases agree with TRBD1. There are 16 residues in the CDR3. The V gene end was trimmed by 1 base and the J gene end by 5 bases; junction bases not matched to a gene: 6. The germline V gene encodes CDR1 LNHNV and CDR2 YYDKDF (reference sequence). CDR3 residues: CATSRGRGQGGETQYF. The DNA of the CDR3 is TGTGCCACCAGCAGAGGCCGGGGACAGGGGGGGGAGACCCAGTACTTC.

The rearrangement uses TRBV15 and TRBJ2-5; TRBD1 matches at 7 bases. The length of the CDR3 is 17 residues. Germline lookup yields CDR1 LNHNV and CDR2 YYDKDF (reference sequence). The trim removed 0 bases at V and 2 bases at J, leaving 9 bases unmatched. Written as DNA, the CDR3 is TGTGCCACCAGCAGAGATCTCTACCGGGACAGACAAGAGACCCAGTACTTC. This gives the protein CATSRDLYRDRQETQYF.

The chain joins TRBV28 to TRBJ1-5, with D uncertain. This CDR3 has 16 amino acids. Germline values: CDR1 MDHEN, CDR2 SYDVKM. V lost 5 bases and J lost 5, with 19 bases in between. CDR3 amino acids: CASSPPGRGEYQPQHF. Here the CDR3 DNA reads TGTGCCAGCAGTCCACCTGGGAGAGGCGAGTATCAGCCCCAGCATTTT.

This clone has only one observation. The gene calls are TRBV7-8 and TRBJ2-7; the D gene is possibly TRBD2 (6 bases). This CDR3 spans 15 amino acids. Per germline, CDR1 SGHVS and CDR2 FQNEAQ. V dropped 5 bases and J dropped 2 bases, with 16 bases sitting between them. CDR3: CASSAFGGRTYEQYF. The DNA of the CDR3 is TGTGCCAGCAGCGCCTTCGGGGGACGGACCTACGAGCAGTACTTC.

This clone was counted between two and nine times. The chain uses TRBV19 and TRBJ2-1; no clear D. Deletions cut 6 bases from V and 10 bases from J, with 13 bases between. The CDR3 length is 12 residues. Germline V gives CDR1 LNHDA, CDR2 SQIVND (reference sequence). CDR3: CASSGTIGEQFF. CDR3 sequence (DNA): TGTGCCAGTAGCGGCACGATAGGGGAGCAGTTCTTC.

This rearrangement joins TRBV6-1 to TRBJ2-2; possibly TRBD1 for D (5 bases). Germline V gene data show CDR1 as MNHNS and CDR2 as SASEGT. The CDR3 runs to 17 residues. Between the trimmed V and J ends, which lost 3 bases and 1 base, there was a span of 15 bases. The CDR3 here is CASSEALGDGNTGELFF. The CDR3 nucleotides are TGTGCCAGCAGTGAGGCCCTAGGGGATGGGAACACCGGGGAGCTGTTTTTT.

The CDR3 is CASSRVGSDNEQFF. Here the CDR3 DNA reads TGTGCCAGCAGCCGGGTTGGGTCGGACAATGAGCAGTTCTTC. This chain connects TRBV5-4 to TRBJ2-1; D is unresolved. The V end lost 4 bases, the J end lost 5 bases, and 13 bases lay between the germline ends. This CDR3 spans 14 amino acids. CDR1 is SGHNT and CDR2 is YYREEE in the germline V gene (reference sequence).